These T cell receptor beta chains were read from a single sample in a study of control samples from healthy donors and cancer patients. Profiling relied on immunoSEQ multiplex PCR, and the TCRdb table lists in-frame clones only, not all of them. The table shows 85,000 to 100,000 clones, with roughly four fifths occurring only once. The source material was blood. The source is a man in his 60s in good health. Each CDR3 is given with its conserved first and last residue. D genes are given only for firm matches. Not all rows give a size; the values are once, few, many and, for expanded clones, a class.

v_call,j_call,d_call,clone_size,cdr3_aa,cdr3_nt
TRBV6-5,TRBJ2-7,TRBD2,-,CASTLGLGEQYF,TGTGCCAGCACCCTCGGACTAGGCGAGCAGTACTTC
TRBV6-2/TRBV6-3,TRBJ2-7,-,few,CASSYSLEQYF,TGTGCCAGCAGCTATTCCCTCGAGCAGTACTTC
TRBV4-1,TRBJ1-4,-,-,CASSQARGTNEKLFF,TGCGCCAGCAGCCAGGCCCGGGGCACTAATGAAAAACTGTTTTTT
TRBV5-1,TRBJ1-4,TRBD1,-,CASRATGGAEKLFF,TGCGCCAGCAGGGCGACAGGGGGCGCGGAAAAACTGTTTTTT
TRBV11-3,TRBJ2-2,-,-,CASSPRGGNTGELFF,TGTGCCAGCAGCCCCCGAGGGGGGAACACCGGGGAGCTGTTTTTT
TRBV15,TRBJ2-6,-,-,CATSRGGYGANVLTF,TGTGCCACCAGCAGAGGGGGCTATGGGGCCAACGTCCTGACTTTC
TRBV5-8,TRBJ2-7,TRBD1,-,CASSLGQGLTYEQYF,TGTGCCAGCAGCTTGGGACAGGGGTTGACCTACGAGCAGTACTTC
TRBV9,TRBJ2-3,-,-,CASSVGSPDTQYF,TGTGCCAGCAGCGTGGGTTCCCCAGATACGCAGTATTTT
TRBV28,TRBJ1-5,TRBD1,-,CASRTTNRGHYQPQHF,TGTGCCAGCCGAACTACTAACAGGGGACACTATCAGCCCCAGCATTTT
TRBV7-3,TRBJ2-5,TRBD1,-,CASSFQGAGETQYF,TGTGCCAGCAGCTTCCAGGGGGCTGGGGAGACCCAGTACTTC
TRBV5-5,TRBJ2-7,-,-,CASSWYRDPYEQYF,TGTGCCAGCAGCTGGTACAGGGATCCCTACGAGCAGTACTTC
TRBV5-1,TRBJ1-1,TRBD1,-,CASSRTGGPEAFF,TGCGCCAGCAGCCGGACAGGGGGCCCTGAAGCTTTCTTT
TRBV3-1/TRBV3-2,TRBJ2-1,TRBD1,-,CASSQDRQGSYNEQFF,TGTGCCAGCAGCCAAGATCGACAGGGGTCCTACAATGAGCAGTTCTTC
TRBV3-1/TRBV3-2,TRBJ2-1,-,-,CASSRDGVGEEQFF,TGTGCCAGCAGCCGGGACGGGGTCGGGGAAGAGCAGTTCTTC
TRBV6-5,TRBJ2-2,-,once,CASRTGQLNTGELFF,TGTGCCAGCAGGACCGGACAGCTGAACACCGGGGAGCTGTTTTTT
TRBV6-1,TRBJ1-4,TRBD1,few,CASSEGQGVEKLFF,TGTGCCAGCAGTGAAGGACAGGGGGTTGAAAAACTGTTTTTT
TRBV12-3/TRBV12-4,TRBJ1-1,-,few,CASSSSTRWAFF,-
TRBV2,TRBJ1-3,TRBD1,once,CASSGDRAFGNTIYF,TGTGCCAGCAGTGGGGACAGGGCGTTTGGAAACACCATATATTTT
TRBV9,TRBJ2-1,TRBD2,once,CASSPSGAPGYNEQFF,TGTGCCAGCAGCCCAAGCGGGGCCCCCGGATACAATGAGCAGTTCTTC
TRBV5-1,TRBJ2-7,TRBD1,few,CASSLRAGGYEQYF,TGCGCCAGCAGCTTGAGGGCAGGGGGCTACGAGCAGTACTTC
TRBV5-4,TRBJ2-5,-,-,CASFPSTAQETQYF,TGTGCCAGCTTCCCCTCGACAGCACAAGAGACCCAGTACTTC
TRBV19,TRBJ2-7,TRBD2,-,CASSTAGTSGAYEQYF,TGTGCCAGTAGTACCGCCGGGACTAGCGGGGCCTACGAGCAGTACTTC
TRBV15,TRBJ2-1,TRBD1,-,CATSRDRGRQPYNEQFF,TGTGCCACCAGCAGAGATAGGGGGCGACAGCCATACAATGAGCAGTTCTTC
TRBV10-3,TRBJ1-4,-,-,CAISESSFRGDEKLFF,TGTGCCATCAGTGAGTCGAGTTTTAGGGGGGATGAAAAACTGTTTTTT
TRBV20-1,TRBJ2-7,-,-,CSASKGHYEQYF,TGCAGTGCTAGTAAGGGGCACTACGAGCAGTACTTC
TRBV7-3,TRBJ1-1,-,-,CASRQRAGAEAFF,TGTGCCAGCAGACAAAGGGCAGGGGCTGAAGCTTTCTTT
TRBV7-8,TRBJ2-3,-,-,CASSLSSDTQYF,TGTGCCAGCAGCCTCAGCTCAGATACGCAGTATTTT
TRBV5-1,TRBJ2-7,-,-,CASSSGSISYEQYF,TGCGCCAGCAGCTCGGGCAGCATCTCCTACGAGCAGTACTTC
TRBV9,TRBJ1-1,-,-,CASSVGVTNTEAFF,TGTGCCAGCAGCGTAGGGGTCACGAACACTGAAGCTTTCTTT
TRBV4-2,TRBJ2-1,-,few,CASSQEGVSRFNEQFF,TGTGCCAGCAGCCAAGAGGGGGTATCTAGATTCAATGAGCAGTTCTTC
TRBV6-1,TRBJ1-2,-,once,CASSEASYGYTF,TGTGCCAGCAGTGAAGCCAGCTATGGCTACACCTTC
TRBV5-6,TRBJ1-1,TRBD1,-,CASSLAWGTGGRNTEAFF,TGTGCCAGCAGCTTGGCCTGGGGGACAGGGGGCCGGAACACTGAAGCTTTCTTT
TRBV7-8,TRBJ2-3,TRBD2,-,CASSLQRGATNTQYF,TGTGCCAGCAGCTTACAGCGGGGGGCCACAAATACGCAGTATTTT
TRBV11-2,TRBJ1-1,-,-,CASSLEWGQKNTEAFF,TGTGCCAGCAGCTTAGAATGGGGGCAGAAGAACACTGAAGCTTTCTTT
TRBV4-1,TRBJ2-5,-,-,CASSQNIAGNPKETQYF,TGCGCCAGCAGCCAGAATATTGCAGGGAACCCAAAAGAGACCCAGTACTTC
TRBV9,TRBJ2-7,-,-,CASSVGGDRIYTYEQYF,TGTGCCAGCAGCGTAGGCGGGGACCGTATCTACACCTACGAGCAGTACTTC
TRBV7-2,TRBJ1-2,TRBD1,-,CASSPGQNYGYTF,TGTGCCAGCAGCCCGGGACAGAACTATGGCTACACCTTC
TRBV4-1,TRBJ2-1,TRBD2,few,CASSQDPPGGLYNEQFF,TGCGCCAGCAGCCAAGACCCCCCGGGAGGGTTGTACAATGAGCAGTTCTTC
TRBV10-3,TRBJ2-7,TRBD2,-,CAISEATSGGFYEQYF,TGTGCCATCAGTGAGGCCACTAGCGGGGGCTTCTACGAGCAGTACTTC